This T cell receptor beta chain was retrieved from a study of CD8 T cells in Susac syndrome. Study as a whole: Patients with Susac syndrome were, at the time of blood collection, therapy-naive, maintained on corticosteroids, or maintained on intravenous immunoglobulin alone.

An amount of RNA that ranged from roughly 0.5 to 1 ug was reverse transcribed with random hexamers. Across 54 Vbeta and 13 Jbeta, TCR beta CDR3 was amplified with immunoSEQ multiplex PCR. TCRdb used MiXCR to reprocess the immunoSEQ multiplex PCR reads, holding one entry per CDR3 protein. The sample records 200,000 to 300,000 distinct CDR3 sequences, about 96% being singletons. CD8+ and CD4+ blood T cells underwent TCR beta sequencing. V dropped 4 bases and J dropped 8 bases, with 14 bases sitting between them. The CDR3 consists of 13 residues. From germline, CDR1 is MNHEY and CDR2 SMNVEV (reference sequence).

The specimen was CD4+ T cells from PBMCs. The chain couples TRBV27 to TRBJ1-2; D ambiguous. The receptor was derived from a human donor with Susac syndrome. The CDR3 region is CASSSRASGGYTF. The DNA of the CDR3 is TGTGCCAGCAGTTCCCGGGCGTCGGGAGGCTACACCTTC.